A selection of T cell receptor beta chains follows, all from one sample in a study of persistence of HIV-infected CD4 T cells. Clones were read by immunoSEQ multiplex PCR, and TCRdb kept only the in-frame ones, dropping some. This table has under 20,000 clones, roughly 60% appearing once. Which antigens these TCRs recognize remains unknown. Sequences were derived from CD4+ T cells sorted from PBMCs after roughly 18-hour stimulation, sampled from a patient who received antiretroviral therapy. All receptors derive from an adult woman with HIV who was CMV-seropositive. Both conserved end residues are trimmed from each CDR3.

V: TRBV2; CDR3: ASSLQLAGLETQY
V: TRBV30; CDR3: AWSVYAPGQGSGYT
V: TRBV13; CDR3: ASSLGRGFEAF
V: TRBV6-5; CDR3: ASSYSINSNQPQH
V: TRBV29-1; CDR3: SVVGQNTGELF
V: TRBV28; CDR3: ASSLEWDTQY
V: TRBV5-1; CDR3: ASSLDREGSPLH
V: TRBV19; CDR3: ASSWASGLAETQY
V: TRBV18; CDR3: ASSPQGLNTEAF
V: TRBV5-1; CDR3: ASSFTPQGAGYNEQF
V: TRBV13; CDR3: ASSSRSGGSYNEQF
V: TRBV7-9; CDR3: ASSLGSGGSVYNEQF
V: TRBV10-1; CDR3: AFGGTNQPQH
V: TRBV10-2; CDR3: ASSGQYSNQPQH
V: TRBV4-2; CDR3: ASSPRLTGFNIQY
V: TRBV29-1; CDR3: SVDTGGANEKLF
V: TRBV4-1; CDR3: ASSMNNRDFYYEQY
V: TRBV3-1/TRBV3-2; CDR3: ASSQGFRADTQY
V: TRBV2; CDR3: ASRGTGHNEQF
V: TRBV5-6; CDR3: ASTAGDRRLMGTEAF
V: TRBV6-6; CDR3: ASSYPSTGPPEAF
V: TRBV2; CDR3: ASRRGGAYQPQH
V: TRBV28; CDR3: ASSSEVSPLH
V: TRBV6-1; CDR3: ASSEFEGQRGYGYT
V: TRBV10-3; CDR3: AISDLGQLAGELF
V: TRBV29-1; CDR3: SGQGAAKNIQY
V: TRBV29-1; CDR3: SVEAGQTNYGYT
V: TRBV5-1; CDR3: ASSPLQGAGTGELF
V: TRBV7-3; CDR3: ASSSGRNTEAF
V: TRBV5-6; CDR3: ASRPDSNYGYT
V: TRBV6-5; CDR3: ASSYVPGWEQY
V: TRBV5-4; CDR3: ASSQGTGGRETQY
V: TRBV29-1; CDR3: SVGKPTGGRTDTQY
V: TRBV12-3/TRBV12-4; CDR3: ASGPRGTQY
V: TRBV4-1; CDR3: ASSQDRSGVSAVGEKLF
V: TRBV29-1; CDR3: SVEERGHRGRGTQY
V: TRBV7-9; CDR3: ASSVGVANTGELF
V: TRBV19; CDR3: ASTRNGLAGGITYNEQF
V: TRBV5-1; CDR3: ASSPDRANRLEQF
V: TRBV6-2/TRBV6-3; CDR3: ASSPGGDREYEKLF
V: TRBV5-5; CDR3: ASSLGGGGGRSYTEAF
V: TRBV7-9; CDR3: ASSLGGLAYEQY